What follows are 7 T cell receptor beta chains derived from one specimen sequenced in a study of early T cells in non-severe SARS-CoV-2 infection. TCRdb ran MiXCR on the 5' RACE reads and lists one entry per CDR3 protein. The table has about 59,000 distinct CDR3 sequences, 9.5% to 15% seen once. Sequences were obtained from whole blood. All receptors derive from an adult who was a healthcare worker with PCR-confirmed SARS-CoV-2 infection or an uninfected control (not recorded which).

This clonotype was seen a few times. V usage is TRBV3-1 and J usage is TRBJ1-2; D ambiguous. The V gene lost 3 bases and the J gene lost 6 bases, with 11 bases spanning the gap. Germline V lookup: CDR1 LGHDT, CDR2 YNNKEL (reference sequence). This CDR3 region has 13 residues. The CDR3 sequence: CASSHWAENGYTF. The CDR3 coding sequence is TGTGCCAGCAGCCATTGGGCAGAGAATGGCTACACCTTC.

This clonotype was picked up a small number of times. The chain couples TRBV6-6 to TRBJ1-2; unclear D gene. Germline V gene lookup returns CDR1 MNHNY and CDR2 SVGAGI (reference sequence). The V end lost 2 bases, the J end lost 2 bases, and 12 bases lay between the germline ends. CDR3 length equals 15 residues. DNA for the CDR3: TGTGCCAGCAGTTACGTCGCAGGCGAAAACTATGGCTACACCTTC. It yields the protein CASSYVAGENYGYTF.

This clonotype occurred many times. The chain couples TRBV7-6 to TRBJ2-2; D possibly corresponds to TRBD1 (6 bases). The CDR3 runs 17 residues. The germline V gene encodes CDR1 SGHVS and CDR2 FNYEAQ. Between the trimmed V and J ends, which lost 7 bases and 5 bases, there was a span of 23 bases. The CDR3 sequence is CASTSTGGAEGTGELFF. The CDR3 DNA follows: TGTGCCAGCACCTCTACTGGGGGCGCGGAAGGTACCGGGGAGCTGTTTTTT.

This clonotype was seen repeatedly, ten times or more. This chain joins TRBV4-2 and TRBJ2-3, with D unresolved. CDR3 length: 16 amino acids. CDR1 is LGHNA and CDR2 is YNFKEQ in the germline V gene. With 1 base removed from V and 1 base from J, the gap between germline ends came to 12 bases. The CDR3 sequence is CASSQGISWRTDTQYF. The DNA for the CDR3 is TGTGCCAGCAGCCAAGGGATTAGTTGGCGCACAGATACGCAGTATTTT.

This clonotype was counted many times. V is TRBV6-6 and J is TRBJ1-1; 7 bases match TRBD1. The CDR3 runs to 13 residues. Germline loops: CDR1 MNHNY, CDR2 SVGAGI (reference sequence). In DNA, the CDR3 is TGTGCAGCCGAGGGGGCGTATGGCACTGAAGCTTTCTTT. This encodes CAAEGAYGTEAFF.

This clonotype appeared many times. The chain joins TRBV20-1 to TRBJ2-5; D is unclear. CDR3 size: 15 residues. V gave up 0 bases and J gave up 7 bases, with 18 bases separating them. Germline V gives CDR1 DFQATT, CDR2 SNEGSKA (reference sequence). CDR3 DNA sequence: TGCAGTGCTAGAGATACTGTGACCGCGGTATGGACCCAGTACTTC. It translates to CSARDTVTAVWTQYF.

A few counts support this clonotype. CDR3 nucleotides: TGTGCCAGCAGTTACCCCGTCTACGAGCAGTACTTC. Translating gives CASSYPVYEQYF. The chain employs TRBV6-2 or TRBV6-3 and TRBJ2-7; D is uncertain. Trimming removed 2 bases at V and 3 bases at J, with 5 bases between. This CDR3 has 12 residues. Germline values: CDR1 MNHEY, CDR2 SVGEGT.